This T cell receptor (beta chain) comes out of a study of CD8+ T cells in alopecia areata. The treatment is: oral pan-JAK inhibitor, 5-10 mg twice daily. cDNA prepared by RNA extraction and subsequent reverse transcription served as the template for sequencing. Measured with immunoSEQ multiplex PCR; TCRdb has only the in-frame clones, and not every one. The sample comprises roughly 120,000 clones, about three fifths of which are singletons, and about 12% rests with the top ten. The CDR3 consists of 13 residues. Trimming removed 4 bases from V and 5 bases from J, with 9 bases in between. Germline-derived CDR1 and CDR2 are SEHNR and FQNEAQ (reference sequence).

V and J are TRBV7-9 and TRBJ2-1; D uncertain. The source is a human donor with alopecia areata. Specimen: CD8+ T cells sorted from blood, collected at week 24, from a patient treated with tofacitinib. The CDR3 here is CASSYRPNNEQFF. The CDR3 DNA reads TGTGCCAGCAGCTACCGCCCCAACAATGAGCAGTTCTTC.